These 3 T cell receptor beta chains share one sample of origin, sequenced in a study of cytomegalovirus exposure and HLA in healthy donors. PCR used 60 Vbeta primers and 13 Jbeta primers. Produced via immunoSEQ multiplex PCR; TCRdb's table is partial and in-frame only. The sample has around 140,000 clones; roughly four fifths are singletons. Sequencing was carried out using PBMCs. The source is a woman in her fifties or sixties in good health and CMV-seropositive.

The rearrangement links TRBV11-2 to TRBJ2-5; 12 bases fit TRBD2. J gave up 4 bases and V 5 bases, and 14 bases lay outside the gene matches. The CDR3 runs 18 residues. Per germline, CDR1 SGHAT and CDR2 FQNNGV. Written as DNA, the CDR3 is TGTGCCAGCAGCACGGGGGCTAGCGGGGGGGGTTACGGAGAGACCCAGTACTTC. This sequence encodes CASSTGASGGGYGETQYF.

The rearrangement links TRBV19 to TRBJ1-2; a possible D gene is TRBD1 (6 bases). V was pared by 6 bases and J by 4 bases, with 21 bases between. This CDR3 is 16 amino acids long. Germline V gene data show CDR1 as LNHDA and CDR2 as SQIVND (reference sequence). For the CDR3, the DNA is TGTGCCAGTAGGGATCCCCGGGGGGCCGGGATCTATGGCTACACCTTC. Translated: CASRDPRGAGIYGYTF.

The chain links TRBV27 to TRBJ2-6; TRBD1 aligns across 8 bases. This CDR3 is 18 amino acids long. J was trimmed by 3 bases and V by 5 bases; bases with no gene match: 12. The germline V gene encodes CDR1 MNHEY and CDR2 SMNVEV (reference sequence). The CDR3 region is CASSRTGRKFGGANVLTF. The DNA of the CDR3 is TGTGCCAGCAGTCGGACAGGGAGGAAGTTTGGTGGGGCCAACGTCCTGACTTTC.